The source of this TCR beta chain is a study of CD8 T cells in ankylosing spondylitis. Study-wide results and caveats: Several highly homologous variants made up a TCR beta motif, and this motif appeared characteristic of ankylosing spondylitis blood.

TCRdb re-analysed the 5' RACE reads in MiXCR, keeping a single row per CDR3 protein. The sample yields approximately 520,000 distinct CDR3 sequences, approximately 5% seen once. This clonotype was observed many times. Its specificity is not known. The CDR3 length is 15 residues. Germline assignment: CDR1 SGHVS and CDR2 FNYEAQ. V was clipped by 4 bases and J by 6 bases, with 13 bases between them. The material sequenced was blood, either unsorted or a sorted T cell fraction (not recorded which). The genes are TRBV7-6 and TRBJ1-6; the D gene is possibly TRBD1 (6 bases). This clonotype originated in a male donor with ankylosing spondylitis. CDR3 nucleotide sequence: TGTGCCAGCAGCTCACGGACAGATGTTAATTCACCCCTCCACTTT. Its translation is CASSSRTDVNSPLHF.